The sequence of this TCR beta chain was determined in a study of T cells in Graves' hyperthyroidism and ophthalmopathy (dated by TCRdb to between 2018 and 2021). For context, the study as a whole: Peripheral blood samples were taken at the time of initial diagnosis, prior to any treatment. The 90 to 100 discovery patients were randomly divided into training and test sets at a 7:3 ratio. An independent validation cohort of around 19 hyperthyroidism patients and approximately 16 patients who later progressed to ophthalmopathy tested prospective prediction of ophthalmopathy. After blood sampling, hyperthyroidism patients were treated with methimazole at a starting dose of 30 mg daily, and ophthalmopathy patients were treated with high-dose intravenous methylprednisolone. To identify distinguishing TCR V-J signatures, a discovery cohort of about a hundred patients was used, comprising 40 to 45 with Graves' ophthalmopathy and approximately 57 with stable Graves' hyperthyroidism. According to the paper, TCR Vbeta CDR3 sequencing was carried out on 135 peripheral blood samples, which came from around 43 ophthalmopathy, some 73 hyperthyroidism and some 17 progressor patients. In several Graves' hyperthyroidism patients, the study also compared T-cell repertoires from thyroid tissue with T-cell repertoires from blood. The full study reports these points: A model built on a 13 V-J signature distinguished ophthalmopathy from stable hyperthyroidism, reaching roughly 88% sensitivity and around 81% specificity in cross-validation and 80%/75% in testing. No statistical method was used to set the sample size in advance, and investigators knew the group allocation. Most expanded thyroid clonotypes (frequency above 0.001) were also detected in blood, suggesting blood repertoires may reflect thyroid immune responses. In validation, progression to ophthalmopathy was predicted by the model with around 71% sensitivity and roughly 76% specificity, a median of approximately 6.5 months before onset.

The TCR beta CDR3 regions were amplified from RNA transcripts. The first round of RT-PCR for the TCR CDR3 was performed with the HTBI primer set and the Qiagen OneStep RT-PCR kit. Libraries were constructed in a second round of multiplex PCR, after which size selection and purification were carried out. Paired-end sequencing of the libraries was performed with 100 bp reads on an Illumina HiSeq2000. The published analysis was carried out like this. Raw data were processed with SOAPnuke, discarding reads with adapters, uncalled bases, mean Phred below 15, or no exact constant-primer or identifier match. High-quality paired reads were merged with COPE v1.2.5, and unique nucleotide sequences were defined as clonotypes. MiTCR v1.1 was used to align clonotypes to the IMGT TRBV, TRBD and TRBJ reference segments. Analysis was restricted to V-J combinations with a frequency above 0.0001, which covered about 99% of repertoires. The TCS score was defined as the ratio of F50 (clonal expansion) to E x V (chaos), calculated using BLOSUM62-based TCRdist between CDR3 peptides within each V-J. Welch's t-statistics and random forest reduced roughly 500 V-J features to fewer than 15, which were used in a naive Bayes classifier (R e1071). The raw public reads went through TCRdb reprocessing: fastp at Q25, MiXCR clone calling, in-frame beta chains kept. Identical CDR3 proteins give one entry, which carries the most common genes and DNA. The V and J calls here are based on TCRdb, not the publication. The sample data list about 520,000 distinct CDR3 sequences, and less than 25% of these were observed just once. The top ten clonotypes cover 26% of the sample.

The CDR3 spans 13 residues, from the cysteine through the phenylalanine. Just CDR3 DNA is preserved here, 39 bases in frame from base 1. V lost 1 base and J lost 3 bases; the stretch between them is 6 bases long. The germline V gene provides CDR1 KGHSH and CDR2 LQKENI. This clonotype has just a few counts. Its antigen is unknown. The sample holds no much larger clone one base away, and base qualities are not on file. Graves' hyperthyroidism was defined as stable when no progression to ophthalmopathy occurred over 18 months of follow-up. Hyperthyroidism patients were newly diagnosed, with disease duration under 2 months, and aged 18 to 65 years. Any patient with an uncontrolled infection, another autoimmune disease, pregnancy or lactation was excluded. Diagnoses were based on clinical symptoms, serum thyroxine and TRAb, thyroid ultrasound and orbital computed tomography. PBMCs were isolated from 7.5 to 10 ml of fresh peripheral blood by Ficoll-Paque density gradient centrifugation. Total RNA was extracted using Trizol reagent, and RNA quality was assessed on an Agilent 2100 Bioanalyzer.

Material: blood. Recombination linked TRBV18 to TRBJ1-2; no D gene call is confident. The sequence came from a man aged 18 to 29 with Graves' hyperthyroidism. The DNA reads TGTGCCAGCTCACCACGCTCAGACTATGGCTACACCTTC. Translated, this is CASSPRSDYGYTF.